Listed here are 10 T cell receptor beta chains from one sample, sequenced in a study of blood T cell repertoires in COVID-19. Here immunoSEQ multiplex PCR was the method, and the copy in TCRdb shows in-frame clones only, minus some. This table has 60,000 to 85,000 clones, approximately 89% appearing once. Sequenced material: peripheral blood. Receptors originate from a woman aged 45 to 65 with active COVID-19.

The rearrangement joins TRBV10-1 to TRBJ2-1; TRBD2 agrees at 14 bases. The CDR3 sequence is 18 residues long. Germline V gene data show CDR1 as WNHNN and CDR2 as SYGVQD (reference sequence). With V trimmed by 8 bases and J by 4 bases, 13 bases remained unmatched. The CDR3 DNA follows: TGCGCCAGCCTCAATAGGACTAGCGGGAGGACTCCGTACAATGAGCAGTTCTTC. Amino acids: CASLNRTSGRTPYNEQFF.

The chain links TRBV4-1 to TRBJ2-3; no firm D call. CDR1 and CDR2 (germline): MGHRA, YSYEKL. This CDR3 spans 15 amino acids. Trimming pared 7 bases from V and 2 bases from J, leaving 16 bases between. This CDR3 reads CASTPFSQNTDTQYF. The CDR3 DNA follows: TGCGCCAGCACGCCCTTTTCACAGAACACAGATACGCAGTATTTT.

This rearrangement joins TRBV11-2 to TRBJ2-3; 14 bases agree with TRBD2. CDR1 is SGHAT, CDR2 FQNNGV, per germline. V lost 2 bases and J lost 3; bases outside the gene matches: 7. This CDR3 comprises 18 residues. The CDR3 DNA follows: TGTGCCAGCAGCTTACGACTAGCGGGAGGGCCAATAACAGATACGCAGTATTTT. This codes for CASSLRLAGGPITDTQYF.

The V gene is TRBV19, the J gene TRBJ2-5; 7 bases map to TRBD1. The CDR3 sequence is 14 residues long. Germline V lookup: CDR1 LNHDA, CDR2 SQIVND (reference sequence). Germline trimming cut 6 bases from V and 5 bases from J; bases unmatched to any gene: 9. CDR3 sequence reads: CASSRRGGGETQYF. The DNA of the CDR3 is TGTGCCAGTAGCCGCCGAGGGGGCGGGGAGACCCAGTACTTC.

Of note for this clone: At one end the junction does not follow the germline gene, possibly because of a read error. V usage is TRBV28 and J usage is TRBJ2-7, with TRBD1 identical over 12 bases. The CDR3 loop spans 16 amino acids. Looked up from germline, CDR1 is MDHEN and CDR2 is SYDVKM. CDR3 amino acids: CASSFGTGGASSEQYF. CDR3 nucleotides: TGTGCCAGCAGTTTCGGGACAGGGGGCGCCTCCTCCGAGCAGTACTTC. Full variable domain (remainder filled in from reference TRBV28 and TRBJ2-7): DVKVTQSSRYLVKRTGEKVFLECVQDMDHENMFWYRQDPGLGLRLIYFSYDVKMKEKGDIPEGYSVSREKKERFSLILESASTNQTSMYLCASSFGTGGASSEQYFGPGTRLTVT.

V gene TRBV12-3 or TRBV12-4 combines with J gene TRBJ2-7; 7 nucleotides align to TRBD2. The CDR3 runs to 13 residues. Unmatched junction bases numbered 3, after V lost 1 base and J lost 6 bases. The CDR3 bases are TGTGCCAGCAGTTTAGGGACTAGGGGCGAGCAGTACTTC. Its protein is CASSLGTRGEQYF.

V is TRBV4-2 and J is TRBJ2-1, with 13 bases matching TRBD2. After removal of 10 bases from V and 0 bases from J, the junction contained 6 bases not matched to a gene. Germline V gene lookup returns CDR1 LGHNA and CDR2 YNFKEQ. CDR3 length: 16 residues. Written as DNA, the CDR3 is TGTGCCACGACTAGCGGGAGGAAAAACTCCTACAATGAGCAGTTCTTC. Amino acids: CATTSGRKNSYNEQFF.

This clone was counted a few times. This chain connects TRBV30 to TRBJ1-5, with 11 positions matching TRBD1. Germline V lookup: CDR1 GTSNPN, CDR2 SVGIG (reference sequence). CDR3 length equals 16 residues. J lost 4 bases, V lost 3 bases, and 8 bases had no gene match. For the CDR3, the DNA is TGTGCCTGGAGGCTATCAGGACAGGGGGCAAATCAGCCCCAGCATTTT. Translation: CAWRLSGQGANQPQHF. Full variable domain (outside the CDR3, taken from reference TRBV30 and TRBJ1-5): SQTIHQWPATLVQPVGSPLSLECTVEGTSNPNLYWYRQAAGRGLQLLFYSVGIGQISSEVPQNLSASRPQDRQFILSSKKLLLSDSGFYLCAWRLSGQGANQPQHFGDGTRLSIL.

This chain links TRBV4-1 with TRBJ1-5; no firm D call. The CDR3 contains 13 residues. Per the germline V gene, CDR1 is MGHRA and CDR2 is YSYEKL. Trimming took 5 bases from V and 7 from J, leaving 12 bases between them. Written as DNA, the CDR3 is TGCGCCAGCAGCGGATCGAGGGTGCAGCCCCAGCATTTT. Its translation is CASSGSRVQPQHF.

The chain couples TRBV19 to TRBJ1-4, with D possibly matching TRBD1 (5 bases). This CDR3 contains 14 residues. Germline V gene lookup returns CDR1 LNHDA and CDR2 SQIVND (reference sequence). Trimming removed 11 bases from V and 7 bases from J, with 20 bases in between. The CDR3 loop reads CASKRGLSGEKLFF. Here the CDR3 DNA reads TGTGCCTCAAAAAGGGGCCTAAGTGGTGAAAAACTGTTTTTT.